This T cell receptor beta chain was recovered during a study of blood T cell repertoires in COVID-19. For the study at large: The analysed material was cDNA or gDNA that came from T cells, B-cell-depleted T cells, or PBMCs.

Cohort placement rested on clinical history that participants reported themselves. Authors' processing steps: Reference gene primer amplification gave nucleated cell count estimates. Clones were sequenced by immunoSEQ multiplex PCR, and TCRdb holds only the in-frame ones, with some missing. From that table come the V and J calls and clone size; the DNA was used to work out D and trimming. Here the sample spans approximately 260,000 clones, about 85% being singletons. The CDR3 covers 12 residues. Per the germline V gene, CDR1 is LNHDA and CDR2 is SQIVND (reference sequence). V lost 7 bases and J 0 bases, leaving 6 bases between the germline ends.

The sample taken for sequencing was PBMCs or T cells enriched from blood (not recorded which). This rearrangement joins TRBV19 to TRBJ1-2; no definite D call. This sequence originates from a woman in her thirties with acute COVID-19. CDR3 DNA: TGTGCCAGTATGCGAGCTAACTATGGCTACACCTTC. It specifies CASMRANYGYTF.